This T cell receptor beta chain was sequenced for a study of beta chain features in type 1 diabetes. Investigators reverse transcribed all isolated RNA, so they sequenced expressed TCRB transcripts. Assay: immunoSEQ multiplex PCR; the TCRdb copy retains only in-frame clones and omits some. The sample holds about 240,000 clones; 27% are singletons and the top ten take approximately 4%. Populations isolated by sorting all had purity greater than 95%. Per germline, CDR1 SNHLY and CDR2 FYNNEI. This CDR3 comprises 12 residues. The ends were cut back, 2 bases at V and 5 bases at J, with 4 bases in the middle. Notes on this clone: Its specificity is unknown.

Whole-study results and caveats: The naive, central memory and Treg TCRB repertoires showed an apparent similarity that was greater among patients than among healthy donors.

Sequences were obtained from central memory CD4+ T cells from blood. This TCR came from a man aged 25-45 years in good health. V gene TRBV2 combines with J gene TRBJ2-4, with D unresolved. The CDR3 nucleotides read TGTGCCAGCAGTGAAAACGAAAACATTCAGTACTTC. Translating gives CASSENENIQYF.